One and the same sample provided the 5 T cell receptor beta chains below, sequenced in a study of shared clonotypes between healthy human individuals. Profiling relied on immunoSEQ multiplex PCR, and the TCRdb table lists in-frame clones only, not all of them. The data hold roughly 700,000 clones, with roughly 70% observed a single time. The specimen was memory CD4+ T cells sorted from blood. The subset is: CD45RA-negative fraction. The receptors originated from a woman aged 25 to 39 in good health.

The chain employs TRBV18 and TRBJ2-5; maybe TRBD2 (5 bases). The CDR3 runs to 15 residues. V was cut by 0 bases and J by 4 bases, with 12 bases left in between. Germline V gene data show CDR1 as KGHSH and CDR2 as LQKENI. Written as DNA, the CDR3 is TGTGCCAGCTCACCACCTCTGGGGAGATTAGAGACCCAGTACTTC. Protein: CASSPPLGRLETQYF.

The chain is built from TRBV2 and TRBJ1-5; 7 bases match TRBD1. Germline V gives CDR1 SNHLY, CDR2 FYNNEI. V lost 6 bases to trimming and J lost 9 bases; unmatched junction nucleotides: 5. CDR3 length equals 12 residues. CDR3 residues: CASSSQGPPQHF. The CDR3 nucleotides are TGTGCCAGCAGCTCACAGGGGCCGCCCCAGCATTTT.

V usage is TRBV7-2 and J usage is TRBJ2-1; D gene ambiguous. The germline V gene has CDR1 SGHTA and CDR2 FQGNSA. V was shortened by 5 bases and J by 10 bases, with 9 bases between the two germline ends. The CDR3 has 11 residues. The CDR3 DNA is TGTGCCAGCAGCGCCCAGGACGAGCAGTTCTTC. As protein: CASSAQDEQFF.

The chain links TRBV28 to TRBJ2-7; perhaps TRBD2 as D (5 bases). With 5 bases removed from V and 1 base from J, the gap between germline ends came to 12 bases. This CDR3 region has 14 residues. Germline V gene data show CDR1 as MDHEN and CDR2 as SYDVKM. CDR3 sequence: CASSRLGLSYEQYF. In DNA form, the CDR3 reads TGTGCCAGCAGTCGACTTGGACTTTCCTACGAGCAGTACTTC. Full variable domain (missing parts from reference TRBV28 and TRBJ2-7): DVKVTQSSRYLVKRTGEKVFLECVQDMDHENMFWYRQDPGLGLRLIYFSYDVKMKEKGDIPEGYSVSREKKERFSLILESASTNQTSMYLCASSRLGLSYEQYFGPGTRLTVT.

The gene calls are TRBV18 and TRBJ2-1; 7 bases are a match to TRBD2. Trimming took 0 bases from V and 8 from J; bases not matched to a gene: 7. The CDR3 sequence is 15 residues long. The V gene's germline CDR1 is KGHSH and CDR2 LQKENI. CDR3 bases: TGTGCCAGCTCACCACCGCCGGGAGGAAGCCATGAGCAGTTCTTC. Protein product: CASSPPPGGSHEQFF.